The next 16 T cell receptor beta chains were all read from a single sample in a study of cytomegalovirus exposure and HLA in healthy donors. The PCR had 60 Vbeta and 13 Jbeta primers. Repertoires were generated with immunoSEQ multiplex PCR, while TCRdb's copy carries only in-frame clones and drops some. The table has 100,000 to 150,000 clones, about four fifths seen once. The source material was PBMCs. The receptors here all came from a man aged 18 to 30 in good health and CMV-seronegative.

V and J are TRBV6-5 and TRBJ2-1, with TRBD2 matching over 7 bases. CDR1 MNHEY and CDR2 SVGAGI come from the germline V gene. J gave up 7 bases and V 10 bases, and 16 bases lay outside the gene matches. There are 15 residues in the CDR3. The CDR3 DNA is TGTGCCACCGGGGGAGGGGCGGGAGCTTTGAATGAGCAGTTCTTC. Translated, it gives CATGGGAGALNEQFF.

This sequence joins TRBV30 and TRBJ1-1, with D possibly being TRBD1 (5 bases). CDR1 and CDR2 from the germline V gene are GTSNPN and SVGIG (reference sequence). The CDR3 loop spans 13 amino acids. The V end was cut by 2 bases, the J end by 5 bases, with 12 bases between. CDR3 amino acids: CAWSTGLGTEAFF. CDR3 nucleotide sequence: TGTGCCTGGAGTACAGGTTTAGGTACTGAAGCTTTCTTT. Variable domain in full (rest from reference TRBV30 and TRBJ1-1): SQTIHQWPATLVQPVGSPLSLECTVEGTSNPNLYWYRQAAGRGLQLLFYSVGIGQISSEVPQNLSASRPQDRQFILSSKKLLLSDSGFYLCAWSTGLGTEAFFGQGTRLTVV.

This sequence joins TRBV15 and TRBJ2-7; tentative D call: TRBD1 (5 bases). The CDR3 length is 14 residues. Germline V gene sequence: CDR1 LNHNV, CDR2 YYDKDF (reference sequence). V lost 1 base and J 1 base, leaving 8 bases between the germline ends. As DNA, the CDR3 is TGTGCCACCAGCAGAGCTAGGGGATCCTACGAGCAGTACTTC. Its translation is CATSRARGSYEQYF.

This rearrangement joins TRBV18 to TRBJ2-3; 8 nucleotides align to TRBD2. Germline trimming cut 1 base from V and 0 bases from J; bases unmatched to any gene: 9. This CDR3 has 18 residues. Germline V gives CDR1 KGHSH, CDR2 LQKENI. DNA of the CDR3: TGTGCCAGCTCACCACTCGCCCAGCGCGGGAGGAGCACAGATACGCAGTATTTT. Translated: CASSPLAQRGRSTDTQYF.

V usage is TRBV13 and J usage is TRBJ2-2, with TRBD2 as a possible D gene (5 bases). The CDR3 is made up of 17 amino acids. Per germline, CDR1 PRHDT and CDR2 FYEKMQ (reference sequence). V lost 4 bases to trimming and J lost 0 bases, with 15 bases between them. CDR3 sequence reads: CASSSPGYQANTGELFF. Written as DNA, the CDR3 is TGTGCCAGCAGCTCCCCGGGATACCAGGCGAACACCGGGGAGCTGTTTTTT.

This sequence joins TRBV9 and TRBJ2-3; D uncertain. The CDR3 length is 14 residues. CDR1 and CDR2 (germline): SGDLS, YYNGEE. Trimming left V 4 bases short and J 0 bases short, with 9 bases between. The CDR3 loop is CASSLSTSTDTQYF. The CDR3, as DNA: TGTGCCAGCAGCCTGTCAACTAGCACAGATACGCAGTATTTT. The variable domain in full, completed from reference TRBV9 and TRBJ2-3, reads DSGVTQTPKHLITATGQRVTLRCSPRSGDLSVYWYQQSLDQGLQFLIQYYNGEERAKGNILERFSAQQFPDLHSELNLSSLELGDSALYFCASSLSTSTDTQYFGPGTRLTVL.

The V and J genes are TRBV13 and TRBJ2-3; 16 bases agree with TRBD2. The V gene's germline CDR1 is PRHDT and CDR2 FYEKMQ (reference sequence). The CDR3 is 19 residues long. With 4 bases clipped from V and 3 bases from J, the junction kept 10 bases outside the gene matches. CDR3 loop: CASSSGTSGRASETDTQYF. The CDR3 bases are TGTGCCAGCAGCTCGGGGACTAGCGGGAGGGCCTCAGAGACAGATACGCAGTATTTT.

This sequence joins TRBV19 and TRBJ1-5; 9 bases are a match to TRBD1. Germline CDR1 is LNHDA and CDR2 is SQIVND (reference sequence). The V gene end was trimmed by 8 bases and the J gene end by 6 bases; junction bases not matched to a gene: 11. The CDR3 loop spans 15 amino acids. CDR3 bases: TGTGCCAGTCGAAGGACAGGGGATATTGGTCAGCCCCAGCATTTT. Amino acids: CASRRTGDIGQPQHF.

The count of this clone is one. Other nucleotide sequences in the sample specify the same CDR3. The gene calls are TRBV9 and TRBJ2-1; 8 bases are a match to TRBD2. This CDR3 comprises 15 residues. Germline lookup yields CDR1 SGDLS and CDR2 YYNGEE. Trimming cost V 2 bases and J 4 bases; bases outside gene matches: 5. The CDR3 nucleotides are TGTGCCAGCAGCGTTAGCGGGACGAGTTACAATGAGCAGTTCTTC. As protein: CASSVSGTSYNEQFF.

The V call is TRBV9, the J call TRBJ2-7; TRBD2 aligns across 8 bases. This CDR3 region has 14 residues. V lost 4 bases, J lost 4 bases, and 7 bases stayed unmatched. Germline CDR1 is SGDLS and CDR2 is YYNGEE. The CDR3 reads CASSPVSGGYEQYF. The CDR3 DNA is TGTGCCAGCAGCCCGGTCTCGGGAGGGTACGAGCAGTACTTC.

The gene calls are TRBV18 and TRBJ2-2; weak D call: TRBD2 (6 bases). The CDR3 contains 20 residues. CDR1 is KGHSH, CDR2 LQKENI, per germline. V lost 0 bases and J lost 1, with 21 bases in between. The CDR3 coding sequence is TGTGCCAGCTCACCACCGAGGGGTAGGTCGACGGGGGAGAACACCGGGGAGCTGTTTTTT. This codes for CASSPPRGRSTGENTGELFF.

This chain connects TRBV15 to TRBJ2-1; 10 bases are a match to TRBD2. Unmatched junction bases numbered 6, after V lost 1 base and J lost 9 bases. The CDR3 covers 15 residues. Germline CDR1 and CDR2: LNHNV and YYDKDF (reference sequence). The DNA for the CDR3 is TGTGCCACCAGCAGAGCGGCTAGCGGGAGACGTGAGCAGTTCTTC. Translation: CATSRAASGRREQFF.

The chain is built from TRBV7-6 and TRBJ2-1; 9 bases align to TRBD2. Germline values: CDR1 SGHVS, CDR2 FNYEAQ. Trimming removed 2 bases from V and 7 bases from J; junction bases left unmatched: 12. The CDR3 extends over 17 amino acids. The CDR3 DNA sequence: TGTGCCAGCAGCTTAATAGTAGCGGGAGTGGTGTCAAATGAGCAGTTCTTC. This sequence encodes CASSLIVAGVVSNEQFF.

CDR3 DNA sequence: TGTGCCAGCAGCTTAGTATCTAATACCTACGAGCAGTACTTC. It translates to CASSLVSNTYEQYF. The chain employs TRBV7-9 and TRBJ2-7; D gene unclear. CDR1 is SEHNR, CDR2 FQNEAQ, per germline (reference sequence). Deletions cut 1 base from V and 2 bases from J, with 9 bases between. The CDR3 length is 14 residues.

The chain links TRBV11-1 to TRBJ2-1, with 9 positions matching TRBD2. Germline lookup yields CDR1 SGHAT and CDR2 FQDESV (reference sequence). The CDR3 runs to 16 residues. The ends lost 1 base at V and 8 bases at J; junction bases unmatched: 9. In nucleotides, the CDR3 is TGTGCCAGCAGCTTAGACGCCCTAGCGGGAATCTATGAGCAGTTCTTC. It encodes CASSLDALAGIYEQFF. The full variable domain, completed using reference TRBV11-1 and TRBJ2-1, is EAEVAQSPRYKITEKSQAVAFWCDPISGHATLYWYRQILGQGPELLVQFQDESVVDDSQLPKDRFSAERLKGVDSTLKIQPAELGDSAMYLCASSLDALAGIYEQFFGPGTRLTVL.

The V gene is TRBV28, the J gene TRBJ2-7; the match to TRBD2 covers 12 bases. Germline V gene lookup returns CDR1 MDHEN and CDR2 SYDVKM. The CDR3 has 16 residues. The trim removed 6 bases at V and 3 bases at J, leaving 9 bases unmatched. The CDR3 region is CASRQTSGSPYYEQYF. The CDR3 DNA is TGTGCCAGCAGGCAGACTAGCGGGAGTCCCTACTACGAGCAGTACTTC.